This T cell receptor beta chain was captured in a study of cytomegalovirus exposure and HLA in healthy donors. Study-level background: The same platform as the roughly 670 first-cohort repertoires was used for the roughly 130 validation repertoires, a later analysis reported. General observations from the study: In the 120 validation repertoires, approximately 94% of cluster scores exceeded 0, per a later analysis. The study recorded 164 TCR beta chains that were cytomegalovirus-associated.

From the 120-subject validation cohort, which was separate from the roughly 670-subject first cohort, the donors were drawn. CDR3 size: 16 residues. The germline V gene has CDR1 MNHNS and CDR2 SASEGT. J lost 2 bases, V lost 2 bases, and 7 bases had no gene match. As for this clone: The antigen remains unidentified.

Sequencing was performed with immunoSEQ multiplex PCR; in TCRdb, only in-frame clones are kept and a portion is missing. The sample includes about 280,000 clones, roughly 88% seen only once; the top ten take approximately 0.9%. The chain uses TRBV6-1 and TRBJ1-2; 8 bases agree with TRBD1. Material: PBMCs. The TCR sequence derives from a woman under 30 in good health and CMV-seronegative. This CDR3 reads CASSEPRQGWNYGYTF. The CDR3 nucleotides are TGTGCCAGCAGTGAACCTCGACAGGGGTGGAACTATGGCTACACCTTC.